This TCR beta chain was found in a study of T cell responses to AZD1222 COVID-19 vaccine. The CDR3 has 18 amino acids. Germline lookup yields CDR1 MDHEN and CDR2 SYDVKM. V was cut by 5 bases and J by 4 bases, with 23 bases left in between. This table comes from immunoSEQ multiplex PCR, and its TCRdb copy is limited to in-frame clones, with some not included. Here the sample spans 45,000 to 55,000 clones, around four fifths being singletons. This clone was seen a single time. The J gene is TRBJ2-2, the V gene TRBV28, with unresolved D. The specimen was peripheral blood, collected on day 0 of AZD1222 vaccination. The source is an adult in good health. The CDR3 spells CASSPAPHRPVSTGELFF. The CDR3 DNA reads TGTGCCAGCAGTCCCGCCCCCCATCGTCCCGTGAGCACCGGGGAGCTGTTTTTT.